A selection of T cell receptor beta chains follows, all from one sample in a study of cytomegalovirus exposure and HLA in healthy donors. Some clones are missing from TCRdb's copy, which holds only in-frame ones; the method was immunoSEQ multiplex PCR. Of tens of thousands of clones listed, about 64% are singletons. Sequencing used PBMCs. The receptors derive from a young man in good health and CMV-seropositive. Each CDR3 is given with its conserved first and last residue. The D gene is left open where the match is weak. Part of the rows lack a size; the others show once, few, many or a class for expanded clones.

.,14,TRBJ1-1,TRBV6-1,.,CASTGREGDTEAFF,TGTGCCAGCACTGGGAGGGAGGGTGACACTGAAGCTTTCTTT
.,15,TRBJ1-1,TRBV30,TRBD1,CAWSKTGAENTEAFF,TGTGCCTGGAGTAAAACAGGGGCAGAGAACACTGAAGCTTTCTTT
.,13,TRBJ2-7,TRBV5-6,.,CASSLGRGNEQYF,TGTGCCAGCAGCTTGGGAAGGGGTAACGAGCAGTACTTC
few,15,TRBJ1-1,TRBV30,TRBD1,CAWSVQGLTGTEAFF,TGTGCCTGGAGTGTACAGGGGCTCACGGGAACTGAAGCTTTCTTT
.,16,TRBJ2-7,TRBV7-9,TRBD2,CASSSGLAGGGYEQYF,TGTGCCAGCAGCTCGGGACTAGCGGGAGGAGGCTACGAGCAGTACTTC
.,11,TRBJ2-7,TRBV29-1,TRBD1,CSSGTDHEQYF,TGCAGCTCTGGGACAGACCACGAGCAGTACTTC
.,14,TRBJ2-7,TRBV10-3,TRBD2,CAISAGTSGYEQYF,TGTGCCATCAGTGCGGGGACTAGCGGCTACGAGCAGTACTTC
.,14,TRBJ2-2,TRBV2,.,CASKGTGRIGELFF,TGTGCCAGCAAAGGTACAGGGAGAATCGGGGAGCTGTTTTTT
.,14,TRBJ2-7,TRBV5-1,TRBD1,CASSPRTGMYEQYF,TGCGCCAGCAGCCCCCGGACAGGGATGTACGAGCAGTACTTC
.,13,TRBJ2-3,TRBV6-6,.,CASGGDSTDTQYF,TGTGCCAGCGGTGGGGACTCCACAGATACGCAGTATTTT
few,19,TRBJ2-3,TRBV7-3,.,CASSNGGGGAPPGTDTQYF,TGTGCCAGCAGCAATGGAGGTGGGGGGGCCCCCCCGGGCACAGATACGCAGTATTTT
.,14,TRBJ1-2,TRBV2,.,CASRMNGGDYGYTF,TGTGCCAGCAGGATGAACGGGGGGGACTATGGCTACACCTTC
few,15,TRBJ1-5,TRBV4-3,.,CASSQGAQGYQPQHF,TGCGCCAGCAGCCAAGGGGCACAGGGATATCAGCCCCAGCATTTT
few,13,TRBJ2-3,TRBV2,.,CASSAQGPDTQYF,TGTGCCAGCAGTGCCCAGGGCCCAGATACGCAGTATTTT
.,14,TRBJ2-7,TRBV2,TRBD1,CASKGTGTTYEQYF,TGTGCCAGCAAGGGGACAGGGACGACCTACGAGCAGTACTTC
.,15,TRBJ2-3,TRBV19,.,CASSVTGTSTDTQYF,TGTGCCAGTAGTGTGACCGGGACTAGCACAGATACGCAGTATTTT
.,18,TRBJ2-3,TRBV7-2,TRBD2,CASGRRGEGSVFPDTQYF,TGTGCCAGCGGCAGGCGGGGGGAGGGCTCTGTTTTTCCGGATACGCAGTATTTT
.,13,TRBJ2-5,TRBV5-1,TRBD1,CASSPGQGETQYF,TGCGCCAGCAGCCCAGGACAGGGAGAGACCCAGTACTTC
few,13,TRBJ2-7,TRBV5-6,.,CASSPTGTYEQYF,TGTGCCAGCAGCCCCACAGGAACCTACGAGCAGTACTTC
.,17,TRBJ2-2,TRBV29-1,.,CSVEDGLARANTGELFF,TGCAGCGTTGAGGACGGCTTGGCGAGGGCGAACACCGGGGAGCTGTTTTTT
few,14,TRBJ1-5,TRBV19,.,CATSSGGLNQPQHF,TGTGCCACCTCCTCGGGGGGGTTGAATCAGCCCCAGCATTTT
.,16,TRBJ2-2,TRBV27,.,CASSLNRGAYTGELFF,TGTGCCAGCAGTTTGAATCGGGGAGCCTACACCGGGGAGCTGTTTTTT
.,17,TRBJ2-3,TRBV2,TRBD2,CASSEAALAGPTDTQYF,TGTGCCAGCAGTGAAGCAGCGCTAGCGGGACCCACAGATACGCAGTATTTT
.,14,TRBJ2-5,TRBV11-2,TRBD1,CASSKTGGSGTQYF,TGTGCCAGCAGTAAGACAGGGGGAAGCGGGACCCAGTACTTC
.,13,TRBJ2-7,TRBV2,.,CASLLREDYEQYF,TGTGCCAGCCTCCTCAGGGAGGACTACGAGCAGTACTTC
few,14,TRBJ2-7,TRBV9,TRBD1,CASSVGDRVYEQYF,TGTGCCAGCAGCGTAGGGGACAGGGTCTACGAGCAGTACTTC
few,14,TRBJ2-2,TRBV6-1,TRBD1,CASSEGTGTGELFF,TGTGCCAGCAGTGAAGGGACAGGGACGGGGGAGCTGTTTTTT
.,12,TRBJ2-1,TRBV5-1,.,CASREPGGEQFF,TGCGCCAGCAGGGAGCCTGGAGGGGAGCAGTTCTTC
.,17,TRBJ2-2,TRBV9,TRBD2,CASSVGLAGLPTGELFF,TGTGCCAGCAGCGTAGGGCTAGCGGGCTTGCCGACCGGGGAGCTGTTTTTT
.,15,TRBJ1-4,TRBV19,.,CASKTPGRGDEKLFF,TGTGCCAGTAAAACCCCGGGGAGGGGCGATGAAAAACTGTTTTTT
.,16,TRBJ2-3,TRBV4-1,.,CASSPSSGRLTDTQYF,TGCGCCAGCAGCCCGTCGTCAGGAAGGCTCACAGATACGCAGTATTTT
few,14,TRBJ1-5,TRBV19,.,CASSIEGGHQPQHF,TGTGCCAGTAGTATAGAGGGGGGACATCAGCCCCAGCATTTT
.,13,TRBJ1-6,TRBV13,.,CASSLAGLSPLHF,TGTGCCAGCAGCTTAGCGGGTCTTTCACCCCTCCACTTT
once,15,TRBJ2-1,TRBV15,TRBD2,CATALVGLADNEQFF,TGTGCCACCGCTTTAGTCGGACTAGCGGACAATGAGCAGTTCTTC